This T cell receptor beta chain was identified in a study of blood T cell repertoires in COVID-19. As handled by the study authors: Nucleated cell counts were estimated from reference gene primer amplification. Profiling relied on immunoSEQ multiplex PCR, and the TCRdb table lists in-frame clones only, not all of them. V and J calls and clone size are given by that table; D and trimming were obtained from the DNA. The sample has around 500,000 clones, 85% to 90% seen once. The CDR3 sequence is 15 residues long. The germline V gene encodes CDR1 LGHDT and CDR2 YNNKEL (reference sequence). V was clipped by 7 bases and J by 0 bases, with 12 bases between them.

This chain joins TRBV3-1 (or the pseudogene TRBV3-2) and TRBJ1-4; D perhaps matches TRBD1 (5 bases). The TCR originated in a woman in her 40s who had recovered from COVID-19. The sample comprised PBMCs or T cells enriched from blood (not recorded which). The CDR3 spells CASTGGAPTNEKLFF. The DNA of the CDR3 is TGTGCCAGCACAGGAGGGGCGCCAACTAATGAAAAACTGTTTTTT.